The source of this T cell receptor (beta chain) is a study of blood T cell repertoires in COVID-19. The CDR3 has 17 residues. V was cut by 0 bases and J by 0 bases, with 15 bases left in between. The germline V gene encodes CDR1 LGHDT and CDR2 YNNKEL (reference sequence). The repertoire was sequenced with immunoSEQ multiplex PCR; TCRdb's copy has only in-frame clones and lacks some. The sample includes about 220,000 clones, approximately 83% seen only once; the top ten take about 3.7%. The sequence was obtained from a woman in her sixties who had recovered from COVID-19. Specimen: PBMCs or T cells enriched from blood (not recorded which). This sequence joins TRBV3-1 (or the pseudogene TRBV3-2) and TRBJ2-7, with a tentative D call TRBD2 (6 bases). The CDR3 protein is CASSQDRSGPSSYEQYF. Written as DNA, the CDR3 is TGTGCCAGCAGCCAAGATCGCAGCGGGCCTTCCTCCTACGAGCAGTACTTC.